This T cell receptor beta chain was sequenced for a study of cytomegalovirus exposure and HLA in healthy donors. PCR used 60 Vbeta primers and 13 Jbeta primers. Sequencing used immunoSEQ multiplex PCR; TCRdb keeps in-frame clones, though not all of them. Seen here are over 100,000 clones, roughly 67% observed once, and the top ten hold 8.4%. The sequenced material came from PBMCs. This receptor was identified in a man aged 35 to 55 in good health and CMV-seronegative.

Here the CDR3 reads CASSPLNRVTQPQHF. CDR3 coding DNA: TGTGCCAGTAGTCCCTTAAACAGGGTGACTCAGCCCCAGCATTTT. The gene calls are TRBV19 and TRBJ1-5; the D gene is possibly TRBD1 (6 bases). V lost 5 bases and J lost 6, with 17 bases in between. Per germline, CDR1 LNHDA and CDR2 SQIVND (reference sequence). The CDR3 runs to 15 residues.